The clone carrying this T cell receptor beta chain was picked up a small number of times. Its target is unknown. This sample was included in a study of human T cells and chemical hapten exposure. About the research overall: Sensitizing treatment utilized 2% DPC over a 2 cm by 2 cm portion of upper inner arm skin.

The CDR3 contains 13 residues. Trimming removed 1 base from V and 4 bases from J, with 8 bases in between. The germline V gene encodes CDR1 SGHTA and CDR2 FQGNSA. Time point here: patch test 1, 2 weeks after DPC sensitization. As to treatment: therapeutic diphenylcyclopropenone sensitization with weekly scalp DPC. Prior to each patch test being applied, blood was drawn. Study-wide findings and caveats: Alopecia was present in the donors, so their immune response may differ from healthy people's.

It was the library that attached unique molecular identifiers to individual cDNA molecules. Via MiXCR, TCRdb re-called the RACE reads, giving one row per CDR3 protein. Altogether some 170,000 distinct CDR3 sequences are present, around 20% being singletons, with the ten largest covering 6% to 8%. The clonotype comes from a woman aged 50 to 60 with alopecia areata. Some clones in this sample may be carry-over from other donors' samples. This specimen consisted of whole blood, obtained in connection with sensitization to the hapten diphenylcyclopropenone (DPC). The chain employs TRBV7-2 and TRBJ2-7; the D is unclear. DNA for the CDR3: TGTGCCAGCAGCTTAGGGGGTTTTTACGAGCAGTACTTC. It codes for CASSLGGFYEQYF.